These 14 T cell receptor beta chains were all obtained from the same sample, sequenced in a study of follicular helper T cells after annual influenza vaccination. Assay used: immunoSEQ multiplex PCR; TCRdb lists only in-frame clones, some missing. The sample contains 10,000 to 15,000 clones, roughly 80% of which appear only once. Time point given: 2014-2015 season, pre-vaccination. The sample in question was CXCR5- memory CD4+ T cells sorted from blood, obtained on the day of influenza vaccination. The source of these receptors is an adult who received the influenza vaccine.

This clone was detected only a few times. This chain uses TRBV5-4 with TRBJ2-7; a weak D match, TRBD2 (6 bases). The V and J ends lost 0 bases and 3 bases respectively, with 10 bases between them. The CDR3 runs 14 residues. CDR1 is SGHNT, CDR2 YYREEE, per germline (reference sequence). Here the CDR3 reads CASSLGQGGYEQYF. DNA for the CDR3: TGTGCCAGCAGCTTGGGTCAGGGAGGCTACGAGCAGTACTTC.

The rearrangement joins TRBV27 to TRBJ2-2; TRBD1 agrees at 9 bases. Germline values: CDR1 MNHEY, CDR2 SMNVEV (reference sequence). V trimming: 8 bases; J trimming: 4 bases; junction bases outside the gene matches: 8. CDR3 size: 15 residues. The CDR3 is CASRGTGTFTGELFF. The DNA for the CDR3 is TGTGCCAGCCGAGGGACAGGGACATTCACCGGGGAGCTGTTTTTT.

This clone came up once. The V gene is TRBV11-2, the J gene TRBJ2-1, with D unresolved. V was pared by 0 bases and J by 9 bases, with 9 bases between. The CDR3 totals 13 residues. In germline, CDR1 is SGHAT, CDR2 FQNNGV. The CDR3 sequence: CASSLDISVEQFF. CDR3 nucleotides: TGTGCCAGCAGCTTAGATATAAGCGTTGAGCAGTTCTTC.

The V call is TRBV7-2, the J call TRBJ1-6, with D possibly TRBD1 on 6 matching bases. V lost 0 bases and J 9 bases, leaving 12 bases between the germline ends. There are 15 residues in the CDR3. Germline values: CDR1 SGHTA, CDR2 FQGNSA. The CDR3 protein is CASSLATGAVSPLHF. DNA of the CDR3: TGTGCCAGCAGCTTAGCGACGGGGGCGGTTTCACCCCTCCACTTT.

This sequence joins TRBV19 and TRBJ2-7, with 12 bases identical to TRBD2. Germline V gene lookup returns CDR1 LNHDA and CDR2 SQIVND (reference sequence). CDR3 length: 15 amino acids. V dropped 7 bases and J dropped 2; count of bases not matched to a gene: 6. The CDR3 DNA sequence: TGTGCCAGTATGACTAGCGGGGGCTCTACCTACGAGCAGTACTTC. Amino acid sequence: CASMTSGGSTYEQYF.

CDR3 in DNA: TGTGCCAGCAACCACCCCCACGACAGGGGAACCTACGAGCAGTACTTC. Translating it yields CASNHPHDRGTYEQYF. The rearrangement joins TRBV7-2 to TRBJ2-7, with 8 bases aligning to TRBD1. After removal of 7 bases from V and 2 bases from J, the junction contained 13 bases not matched to a gene. In germline, CDR1 is SGHTA, CDR2 FQGNSA. This CDR3 spans 16 amino acids.

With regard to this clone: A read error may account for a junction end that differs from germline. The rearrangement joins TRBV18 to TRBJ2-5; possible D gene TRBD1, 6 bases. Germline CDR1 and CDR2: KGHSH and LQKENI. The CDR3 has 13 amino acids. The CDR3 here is CASSPRTEEAQYF. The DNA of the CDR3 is TGTGCCAGCTCACCACGGACAGAAGAGGCCCAGTACTTC.

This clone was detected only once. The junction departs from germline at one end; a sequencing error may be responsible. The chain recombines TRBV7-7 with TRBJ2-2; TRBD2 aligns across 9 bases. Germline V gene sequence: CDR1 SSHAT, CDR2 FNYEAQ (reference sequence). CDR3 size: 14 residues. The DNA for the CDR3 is TGTGCTAGCAGCTCAGCGGGGGGTACCGGGGAGCTGTTTTTT. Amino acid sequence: CASSSAGGTGELFF.

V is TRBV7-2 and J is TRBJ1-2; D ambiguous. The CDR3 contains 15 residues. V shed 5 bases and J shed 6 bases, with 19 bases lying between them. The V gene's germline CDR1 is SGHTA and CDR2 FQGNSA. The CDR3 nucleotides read TGTGCCAGCAGCCTATTTGTGGTACAGACGGATGGCTACACCTTC. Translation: CASSLFVVQTDGYTF.

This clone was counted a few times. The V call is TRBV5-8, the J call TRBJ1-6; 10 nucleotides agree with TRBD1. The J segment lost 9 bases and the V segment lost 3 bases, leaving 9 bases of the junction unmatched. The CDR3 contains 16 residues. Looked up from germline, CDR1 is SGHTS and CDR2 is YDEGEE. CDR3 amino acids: CASSYELGTGASPLHF. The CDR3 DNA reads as TGTGCCAGCAGCTACGAATTAGGGACAGGGGCTTCACCCCTCCACTTT.

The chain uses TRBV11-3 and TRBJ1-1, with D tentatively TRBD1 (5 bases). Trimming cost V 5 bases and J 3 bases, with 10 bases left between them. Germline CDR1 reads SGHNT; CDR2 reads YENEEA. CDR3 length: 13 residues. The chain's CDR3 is CASSDRGYTEAFF. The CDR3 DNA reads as TGTGCCAGCAGCGATCGGGGGTACACTGAAGCTTTCTTT.

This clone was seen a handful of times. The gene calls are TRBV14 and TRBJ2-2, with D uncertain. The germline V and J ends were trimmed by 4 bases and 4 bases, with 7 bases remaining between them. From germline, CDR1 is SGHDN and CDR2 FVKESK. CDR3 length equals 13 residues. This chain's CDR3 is CASSPRVTGELFF. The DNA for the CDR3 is TGTGCCAGCAGCCCACGTGTCACCGGGGAGCTGTTTTTT.

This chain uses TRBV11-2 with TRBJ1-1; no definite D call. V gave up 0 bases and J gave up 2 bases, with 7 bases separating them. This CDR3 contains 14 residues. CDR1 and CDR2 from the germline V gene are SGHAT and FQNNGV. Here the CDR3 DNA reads TGTGCCAGCAGCTTAGAGCTCGGTAACACTGAAGCTTTCTTT. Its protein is CASSLELGNTEAFF.

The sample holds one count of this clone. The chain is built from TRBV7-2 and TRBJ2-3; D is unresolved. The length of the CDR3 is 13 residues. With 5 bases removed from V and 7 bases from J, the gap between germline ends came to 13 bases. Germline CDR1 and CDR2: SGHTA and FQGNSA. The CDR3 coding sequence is TGTGCCAGCAGCCTCGGGCCCGACAATACGCAGTATTTT. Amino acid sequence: CASSLGPDNTQYF.